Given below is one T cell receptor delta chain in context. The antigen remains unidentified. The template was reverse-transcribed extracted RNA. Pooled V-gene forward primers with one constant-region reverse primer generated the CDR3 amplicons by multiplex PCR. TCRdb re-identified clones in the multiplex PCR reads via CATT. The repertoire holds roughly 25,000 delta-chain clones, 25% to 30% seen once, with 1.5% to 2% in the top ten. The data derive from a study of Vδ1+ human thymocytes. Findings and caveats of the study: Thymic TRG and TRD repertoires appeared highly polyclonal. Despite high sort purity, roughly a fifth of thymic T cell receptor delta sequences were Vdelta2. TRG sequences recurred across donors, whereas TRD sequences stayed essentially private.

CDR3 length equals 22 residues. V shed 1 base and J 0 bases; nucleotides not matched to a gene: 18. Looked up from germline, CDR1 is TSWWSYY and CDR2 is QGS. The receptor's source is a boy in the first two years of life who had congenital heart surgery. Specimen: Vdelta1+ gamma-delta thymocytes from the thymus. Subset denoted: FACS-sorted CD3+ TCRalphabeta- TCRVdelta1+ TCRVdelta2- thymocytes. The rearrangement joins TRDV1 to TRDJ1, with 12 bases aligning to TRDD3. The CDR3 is CALGEPSYPPTGGYSYTDKLIF. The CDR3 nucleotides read TGTGCTCTTGGGGAACCTTCCTACCCCCCGACTGGGGGATACTCTTACACCGATAAACTCATCTTT.